The clone carrying this T cell receptor beta chain was seen once. The data stem from a study of blood T cell repertoires in COVID-19. Profiled with immunoSEQ multiplex PCR; TCRdb holds only in-frame clones, not every one. Of approximately 200,000 clones listed, about 88% are singletons. Germline V lookup: CDR1 MNHEY, CDR2 SMNVEV (reference sequence). CDR3 length: 14 amino acids. Trimming removed 4 bases at V and 2 bases at J, with 12 bases between. The clonotype comes from a woman aged 25 to 39 with active or convalescent COVID-19. This chain links TRBV27 with TRBJ2-7, with D possibly matching TRBD2 (6 bases). Input material: peripheral blood. DNA of the CDR3: TGTGCCAGCAGTTCGGACTGGACTACCTACGAGCAGTACTTC. Protein product: CASSSDWTTYEQYF.